Below, one T cell receptor beta chain is given with its context. Its antigen remains unknown. This entry comes from a study of cytomegalovirus exposure and HLA in healthy donors. Study observations and caveats: A prior analysis recorded that most TCR beta V segments were productive about 87% or about 30% of the time.

Researchers ran the PCR with 60 Vbeta and 13 Jbeta primers. Data came from immunoSEQ multiplex PCR; TCRdb stores just in-frame clones and leaves some out. The sample carries roughly 260,000 clones, roughly 86% recorded once. The specimen sequenced was PBMCs. The sequence was obtained from a woman aged 35 to 49 in good health and CMV-seropositive.

The CDR3 sequence: CASTVRLAGKETQYF. The CDR3 region has the DNA TGTGCCAGCACCGTCCGGCTAGCGGGAAAGGAGACCCAGTACTTC. The gene calls are TRBV7-2 and TRBJ2-5, with TRBD2 matching 9 bases. CDR1 SGHTA and CDR2 FQGNSA come from the germline V gene. The CDR3 contains 15 residues. Trimming took 7 bases from V and 5 from J; bases not matched to a gene: 11.